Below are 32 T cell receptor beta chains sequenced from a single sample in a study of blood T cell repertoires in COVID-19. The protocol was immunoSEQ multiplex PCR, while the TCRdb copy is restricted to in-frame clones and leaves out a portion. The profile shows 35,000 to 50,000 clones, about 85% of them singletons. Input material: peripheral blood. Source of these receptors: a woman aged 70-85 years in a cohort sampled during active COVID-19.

The chain's CDR3 is CASTLGTSVTDTQYF. Here the CDR3 DNA reads TGTGCCAGCACCCTAGGGACTAGCGTTACAGATACGCAGTATTTT. The chain has TRBV7-8 and TRBJ2-3; 10 bases line up with TRBD2. V shed 7 bases and J 3 bases; nucleotides not matched to a gene: 7. Germline V gives CDR1 SGHVS, CDR2 FQNEAQ. The CDR3 sequence is 15 residues long.

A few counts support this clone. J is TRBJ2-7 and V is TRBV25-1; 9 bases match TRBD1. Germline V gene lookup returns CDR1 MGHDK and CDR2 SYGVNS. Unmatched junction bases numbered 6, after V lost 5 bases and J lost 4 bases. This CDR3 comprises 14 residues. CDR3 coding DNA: TGTGCCAGCAGTCGAGAACAGGGGGCTTACGAGCAGTACTTC. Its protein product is CASSREQGAYEQYF.

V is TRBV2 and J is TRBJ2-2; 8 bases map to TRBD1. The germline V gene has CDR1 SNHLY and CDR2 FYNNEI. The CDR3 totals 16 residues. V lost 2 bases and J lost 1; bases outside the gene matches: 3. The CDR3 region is CASSEQGQGNTGELFF. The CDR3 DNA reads TGTGCCAGCAGTGAACAAGGACAGGGGAACACCGGGGAGCTGTTTTTT.

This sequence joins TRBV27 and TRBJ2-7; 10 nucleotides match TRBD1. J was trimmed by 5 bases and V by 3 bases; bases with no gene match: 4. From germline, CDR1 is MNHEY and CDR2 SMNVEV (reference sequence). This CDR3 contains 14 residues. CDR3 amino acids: CASSFLGQGNEQYF. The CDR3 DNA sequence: TGTGCCAGCAGTTTCCTGGGACAGGGGAACGAGCAGTACTTC.

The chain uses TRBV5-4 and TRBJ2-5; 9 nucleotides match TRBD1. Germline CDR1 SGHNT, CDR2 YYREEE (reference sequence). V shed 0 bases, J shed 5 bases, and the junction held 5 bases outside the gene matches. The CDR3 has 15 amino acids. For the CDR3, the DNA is TGTGCCAGCAGCTTGGTTGGGACAGGGTGGGAGACCCAGTACTTC. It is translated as CASSLVGTGWETQYF.

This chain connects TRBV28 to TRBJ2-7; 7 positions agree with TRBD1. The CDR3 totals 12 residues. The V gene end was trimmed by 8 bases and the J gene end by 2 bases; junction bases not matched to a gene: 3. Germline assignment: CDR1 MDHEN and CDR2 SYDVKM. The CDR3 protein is CASFGTAYEQYF. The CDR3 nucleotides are TGTGCCAGCTTCGGGACAGCCTACGAGCAGTACTTC.

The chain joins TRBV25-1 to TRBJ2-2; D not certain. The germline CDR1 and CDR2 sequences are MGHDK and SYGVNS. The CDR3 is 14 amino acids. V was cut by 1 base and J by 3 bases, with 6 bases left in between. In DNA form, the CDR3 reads TGTGCCAGCAGTGAATCCCGTTACACCGGGGAGCTGTTTTTT. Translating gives CASSESRYTGELFF.

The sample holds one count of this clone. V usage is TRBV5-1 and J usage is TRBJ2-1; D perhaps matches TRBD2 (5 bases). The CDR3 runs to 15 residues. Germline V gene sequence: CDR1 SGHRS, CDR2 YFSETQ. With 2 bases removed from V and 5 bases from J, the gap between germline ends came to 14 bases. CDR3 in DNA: TGCGCCAGCAGCTTCGGGGTAATTGTCGACAATGAGCAGTTCTTC. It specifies CASSFGVIVDNEQFF.

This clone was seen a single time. The CDR3 loop reads CASSQDQRAQGNTIYF. As DNA, the CDR3 is TGCGCCAGCAGCCAAGATCAGAGGGCCCAAGGAAACACCATATATTTT. The rearrangement links TRBV4-3 to TRBJ1-3, with D hard to call. This CDR3 has 16 amino acids. Germline lookup yields CDR1 LGHNA and CDR2 YSLEER. V shed 0 bases and J shed 4 bases, with 13 bases lying between them.

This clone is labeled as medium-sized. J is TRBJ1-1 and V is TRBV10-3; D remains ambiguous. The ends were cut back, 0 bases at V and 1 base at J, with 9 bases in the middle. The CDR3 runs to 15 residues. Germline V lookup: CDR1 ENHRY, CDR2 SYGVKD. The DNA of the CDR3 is TGTGCCATCAGTGAGTCAAGCACTCCGAACACTGAAGCTTTCTTT. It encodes CAISESSTPNTEAFF.

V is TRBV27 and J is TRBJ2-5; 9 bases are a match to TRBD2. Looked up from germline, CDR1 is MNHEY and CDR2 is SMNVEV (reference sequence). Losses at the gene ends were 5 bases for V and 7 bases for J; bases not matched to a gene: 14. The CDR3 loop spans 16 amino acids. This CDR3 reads CASSLRLAGRLGTQYF. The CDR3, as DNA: TGTGCCAGCAGTCTTCGGCTAGCGGGAAGGCTTGGGACCCAGTACTTC.

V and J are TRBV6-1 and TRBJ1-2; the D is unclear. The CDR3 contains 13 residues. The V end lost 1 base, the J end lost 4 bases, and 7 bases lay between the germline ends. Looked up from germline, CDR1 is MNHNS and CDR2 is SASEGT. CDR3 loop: CASSEGEAYGYTF. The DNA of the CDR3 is TGTGCCAGCAGTGAAGGGGAGGCCTATGGCTACACCTTC.

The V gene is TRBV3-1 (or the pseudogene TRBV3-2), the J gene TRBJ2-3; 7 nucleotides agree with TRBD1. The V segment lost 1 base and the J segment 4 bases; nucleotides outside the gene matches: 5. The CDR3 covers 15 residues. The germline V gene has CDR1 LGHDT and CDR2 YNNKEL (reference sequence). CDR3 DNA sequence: TGTGCCAGCAGCCAAGGACAGGGTTGGGCAGATACGCAGTATTTT. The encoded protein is CASSQGQGWADTQYF.

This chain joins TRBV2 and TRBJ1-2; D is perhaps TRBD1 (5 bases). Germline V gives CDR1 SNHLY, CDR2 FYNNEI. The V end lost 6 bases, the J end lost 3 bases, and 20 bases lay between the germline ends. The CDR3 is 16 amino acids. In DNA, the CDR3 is TGTGCCAGCAGCCCTCCCGGTGGGGGGTCGGACTATGGCTACACCTTC. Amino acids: CASSPPGGGSDYGYTF.

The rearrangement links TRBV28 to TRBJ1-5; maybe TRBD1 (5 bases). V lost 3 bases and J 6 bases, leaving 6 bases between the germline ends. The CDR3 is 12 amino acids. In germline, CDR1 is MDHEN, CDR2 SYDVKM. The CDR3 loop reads CASSFRVQPQHF. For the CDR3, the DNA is TGTGCCAGCAGTTTCAGGGTTCAGCCCCAGCATTTT.

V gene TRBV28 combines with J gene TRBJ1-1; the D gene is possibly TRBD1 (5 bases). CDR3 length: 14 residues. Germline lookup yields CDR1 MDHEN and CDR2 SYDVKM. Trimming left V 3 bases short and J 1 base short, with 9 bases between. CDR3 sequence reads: CASSFWGGNTEAFF. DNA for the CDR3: TGTGCCAGCAGTTTTTGGGGGGGGAACACTGAAGCTTTCTTT. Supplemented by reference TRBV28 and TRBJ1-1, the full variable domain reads DVKVTQSSRYLVKRTGEKVFLECVQDMDHENMFWYRQDPGLGLRLIYFSYDVKMKEKGDIPEGYSVSREKKERFSLILESASTNQTSMYLCASSFWGGNTEAFFGQGTRLTVV.

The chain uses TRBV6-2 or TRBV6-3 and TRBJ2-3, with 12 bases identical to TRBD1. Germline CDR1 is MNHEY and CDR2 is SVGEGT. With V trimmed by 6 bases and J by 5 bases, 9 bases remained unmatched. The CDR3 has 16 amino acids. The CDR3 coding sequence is TGTGCCAGCAGCTCAATCCGGGACAGGGGGCGAGATACGCAGTATTTT. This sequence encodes CASSSIRDRGRDTQYF.

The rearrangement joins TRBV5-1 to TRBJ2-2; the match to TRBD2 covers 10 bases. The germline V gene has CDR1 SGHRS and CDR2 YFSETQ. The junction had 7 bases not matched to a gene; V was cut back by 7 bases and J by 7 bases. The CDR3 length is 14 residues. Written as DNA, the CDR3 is TGCGCCAGCCGTCCTAGCGGGAGTGGCGGGGAGCTGTTTTTT. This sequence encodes CASRPSGSGGELFF.

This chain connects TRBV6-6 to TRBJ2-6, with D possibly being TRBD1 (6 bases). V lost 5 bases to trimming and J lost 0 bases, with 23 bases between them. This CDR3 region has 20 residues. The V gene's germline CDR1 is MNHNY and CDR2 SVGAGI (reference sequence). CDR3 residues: CASSPYIPGQAISGANVLTF. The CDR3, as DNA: TGTGCCAGCAGTCCATATATACCGGGACAAGCCATCTCTGGGGCCAACGTCCTGACTTTC.

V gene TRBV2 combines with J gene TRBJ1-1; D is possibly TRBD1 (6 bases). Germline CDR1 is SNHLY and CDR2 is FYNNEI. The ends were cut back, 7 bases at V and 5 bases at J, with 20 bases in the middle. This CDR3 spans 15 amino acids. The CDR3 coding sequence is TGTGCCAGCACTAGATCAGAGGGGGACGGGACTGAAGCTTTCTTT. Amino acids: CASTRSEGDGTEAFF.

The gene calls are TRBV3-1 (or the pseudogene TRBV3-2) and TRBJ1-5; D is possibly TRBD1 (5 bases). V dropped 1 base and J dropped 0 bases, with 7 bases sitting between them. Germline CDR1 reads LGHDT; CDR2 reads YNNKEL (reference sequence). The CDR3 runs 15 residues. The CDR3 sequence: CASSQGGASNQPQHF. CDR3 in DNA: TGTGCCAGCAGCCAAGGCGGGGCTAGCAATCAGCCCCAGCATTTT.

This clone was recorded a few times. CDR3 DNA: TGTGCCAGCCGAGGGACAGCTAACTATGGCTACACCTTC. Residues: CASRGTANYGYTF. V usage is TRBV5-4 and J usage is TRBJ1-2; 7 bases are a match to TRBD1. CDR1 and CDR2 from the germline V gene are SGHNT and YYREEE (reference sequence). The J segment lost 0 bases and the V segment lost 7 bases, leaving 3 bases of the junction unmatched. The CDR3 has 13 residues.

CDR3 protein: CATSLASGRGYEQFF. The DNA for the CDR3 is TGTGCCACCAGTCTGGCTAGCGGGAGGGGCTATGAGCAGTTCTTC. The chain links TRBV24-1 to TRBJ2-1, with 12 bases that match TRBD2. CDR3 length: 15 residues. J was trimmed by 8 bases and V by 6 bases; bases with no gene match: 7. Germline assignment: CDR1 KGHDR and CDR2 SFDVKD.

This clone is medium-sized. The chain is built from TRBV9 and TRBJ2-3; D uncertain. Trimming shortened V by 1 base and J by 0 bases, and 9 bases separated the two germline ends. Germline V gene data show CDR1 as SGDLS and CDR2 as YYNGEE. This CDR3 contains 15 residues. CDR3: CASSVTIASTDTQYF. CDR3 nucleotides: TGTGCCAGCAGCGTAACAATAGCTAGCACAGATACGCAGTATTTT.

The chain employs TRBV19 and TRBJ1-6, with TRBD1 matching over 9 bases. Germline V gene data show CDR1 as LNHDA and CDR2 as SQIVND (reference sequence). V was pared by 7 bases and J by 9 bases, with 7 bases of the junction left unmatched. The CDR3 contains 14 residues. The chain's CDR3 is CASTLTGGGSPLHF. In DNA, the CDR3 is TGTGCCAGTACCCTGACAGGGGGAGGTTCACCCCTCCACTTT.

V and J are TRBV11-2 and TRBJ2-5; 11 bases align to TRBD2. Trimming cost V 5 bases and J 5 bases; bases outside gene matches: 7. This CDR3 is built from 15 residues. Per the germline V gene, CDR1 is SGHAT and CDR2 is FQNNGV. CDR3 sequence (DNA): TGTGCCAGCAGCAAGACTAGCGGGATTGAGGAGACCCAGTACTTC. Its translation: CASSKTSGIEETQYF.

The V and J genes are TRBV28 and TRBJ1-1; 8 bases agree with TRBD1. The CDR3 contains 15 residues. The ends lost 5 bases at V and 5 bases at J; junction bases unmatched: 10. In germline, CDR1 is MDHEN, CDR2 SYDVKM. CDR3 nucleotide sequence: TGTGCCAGCAGTCCGAACAGGGGGAGGCAGACTGAAGCTTTCTTT. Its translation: CASSPNRGRQTEAFF.

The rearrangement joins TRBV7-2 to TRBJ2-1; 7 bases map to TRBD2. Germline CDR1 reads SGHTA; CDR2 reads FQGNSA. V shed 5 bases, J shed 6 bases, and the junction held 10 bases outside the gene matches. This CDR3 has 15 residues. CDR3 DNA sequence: TGTGCCAGCAGCCCAACGCCTGGGACTATCAATGAGCAGTTCTTC. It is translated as CASSPTPGTINEQFF.

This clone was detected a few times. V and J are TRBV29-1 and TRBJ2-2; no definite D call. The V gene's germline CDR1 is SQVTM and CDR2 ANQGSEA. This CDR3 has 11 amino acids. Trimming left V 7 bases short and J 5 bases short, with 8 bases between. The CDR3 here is CSAAGTGELFF. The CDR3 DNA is TGCAGCGCCGCCGGGACCGGGGAGCTGTTTTTT.

The CDR3 region is CASSLYGNDEQFF. DNA of the CDR3: TGCGCCAGCAGCCTCTACGGGAACGATGAGCAGTTCTTC. The chain couples TRBV5-1 to TRBJ2-1, with a possible D match to TRBD2 (5 bases). The CDR3 has 13 amino acids. V lost 4 bases, J lost 8 bases, and 13 bases lay in between. Germline CDR1 reads SGHRS; CDR2 reads YFSETQ. Combining the CDR3 with reference TRBV5-1 and TRBJ2-1 gives the whole variable domain KAGVTQTPRYLIKTRGQQVTLSCSPISGHRSVSWYQQTPGQGLQFLFEYFSETQRNKGNFPGRFSGRQFSNSRSEMNVSTLELGDSALYLCASSLYGNDEQFFGPGTRLTVL.

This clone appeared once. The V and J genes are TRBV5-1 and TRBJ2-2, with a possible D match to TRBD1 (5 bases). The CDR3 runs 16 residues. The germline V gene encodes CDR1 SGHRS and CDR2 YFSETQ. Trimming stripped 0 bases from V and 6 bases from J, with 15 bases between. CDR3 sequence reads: CASSLGFTDSPGELFF. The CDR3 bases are TGCGCCAGCAGCTTGGGCTTTACTGACAGCCCCGGGGAGCTGTTTTTT.

For the CDR3, the DNA is TGTGCCAGCAGTGAAGCGCTAGCGGGAGTATACGAGCAGTACTTC. This sequence encodes CASSEALAGVYEQYF. V is TRBV6-1 and J is TRBJ2-7; 10 positions match TRBD2. The V gene's germline CDR1 is MNHNS and CDR2 SASEGT. Trimming at V came to 0 bases and at J to 4 bases, leaving 3 bases not matched to a gene. This CDR3 is 15 amino acids long.